The clone carrying this T cell receptor (beta chain) came up a few times. Its antigen is undetermined. With template switching, a universal primer site was added, and the cDNA carried unique molecular identifiers. From the 5' RACE reads, TCRdb called clonotypes with MiXCR, one entry per CDR3 protein. The repertoire has some 900,000 distinct CDR3 sequences, roughly 12% of them found once; the top ten carry about 1.6%. The data are from a study of identical twins. Germline CDR1 and CDR2: SGHVS and FQNEAQ. This CDR3 contains 14 residues. The V end was cut by 5 bases, the J end by 10 bases, with 19 bases between. General study points: Cord blood beta clonotypes present at high abundance carried fewer insertions; no such pattern appeared in memory repertoires.

This sample was also put to use in a study of yellow fever vaccine responses in identical twins. This second study says: Reports say the vaccine T cell response in twins looked partly convergent and partly personalized.

The sequence was obtained from a woman aged 18-35 years in good health. The rearrangement joins TRBV7-8 to TRBJ2-3; D is possibly TRBD2 (6 bases). The specimen was PBMCs. The CDR3 nucleotides are TGTGCCAGCAGCACACCCGTTGCCCGGGGGTCGCAGTATTTT. Translated: CASSTPVARGSQYF.